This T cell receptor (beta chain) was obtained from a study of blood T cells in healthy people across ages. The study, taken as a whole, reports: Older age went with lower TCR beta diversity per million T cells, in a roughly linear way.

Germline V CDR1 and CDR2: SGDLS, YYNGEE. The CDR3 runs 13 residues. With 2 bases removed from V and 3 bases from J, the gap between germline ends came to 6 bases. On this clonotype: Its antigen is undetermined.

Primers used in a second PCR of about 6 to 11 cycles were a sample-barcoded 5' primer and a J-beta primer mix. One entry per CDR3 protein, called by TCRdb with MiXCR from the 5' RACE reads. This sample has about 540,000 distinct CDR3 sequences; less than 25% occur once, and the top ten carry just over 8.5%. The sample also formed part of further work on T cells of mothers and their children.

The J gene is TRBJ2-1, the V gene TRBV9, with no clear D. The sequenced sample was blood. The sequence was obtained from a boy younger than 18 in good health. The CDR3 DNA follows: TGTGCCAGCAGCGTTACCCTCTACAATGAGCAGTTCTTC. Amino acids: CASSVTLYNEQFF.